The rows below give T cell receptor beta chains drawn from one sample of a study of ipilimumab plus nivolumab after autologous stem cell transplantation. TCRdb's copy holds only in-frame clones and misses some; the assay was immunoSEQ multiplex PCR. This table has under 20,000 clones, roughly three quarters appearing once. The sequenced sample was PBMCs, obtained in a trial of ipilimumab plus nivolumab as post-transplant consolidation. Every receptor here comes from a male donor with diffuse large B-cell lymphoma. The CDR3 runs from the conserved cysteine through the conserved F or W. The D gene is left open where the match is weak. Not every row has a clone size; where given, it reads once, few, many or a size class.

CDR3 protein	CDR3 DNA	clone size	J gene	CDR3 length	V gene	D gene
CASSFDRESGGYTF	TGTGCCAGCAGCTTTGACAGGGAAAGCGGCGGCTACACCTTC	NA	TRBJ1-2	14	TRBV7-8	TRBD1
CASSATGDKGGPEAFF	TGTGCCAGCAGCGCCACAGGGGATAAGGGGGGCCCCGAAGCTTTCTTT	NA	TRBJ1-1	16	TRBV11-2	TRBD1
CSANNWDTQYF	TGCAGTGCTAATAATTGGGATACGCAGTATTTT	NA	TRBJ2-3	11	TRBV20-1	NA
CASSEQGGTDTQYF	TGTGCCAGCAGTGAACAGGGGGGCACAGATACGCAGTATTTT	once	TRBJ2-3	14	TRBV6-1	TRBD1
CASSEYTVSGNTIYF	TGTGCCAGCAGTGAATACACAGTATCTGGAAACACCATATATTTT	NA	TRBJ1-3	15	TRBV2	NA
CASRPSLADIYEQYF	TGTGCCAGCAGACCGAGCCTAGCGGATATTTACGAGCAGTACTTC	NA	TRBJ2-7	15	TRBV6-5	TRBD2
CASSRGTLEQFF	TGTGCCAGCAGCCGGGGGACCCTCGAGCAGTTCTTC	once	TRBJ2-1	12	TRBV13	NA
CASSVTSGGSYNEQFF	TGCGCCAGCAGCGTGACTAGCGGCGGCTCATACAATGAGCAGTTCTTC	NA	TRBJ2-1	16	TRBV5-1	TRBD2
CASRPGETEAFF	TGTGCCAGCAGGCCTGGGGAGACTGAAGCTTTCTTT	few	TRBJ1-1	12	TRBV28	NA
CASSQTDRDLGYTF	TGTGCCAGCAGCCAAACGGACAGGGACCTTGGCTACACCTTC	NA	TRBJ1-2	14	TRBV14	TRBD1
CASSLAGLNTGELFF	TGTGCCAGCAGCTTAGCAGGGTTGAACACCGGGGAGCTGTTTTTT	NA	TRBJ2-2	15	TRBV5-4	NA
CASSLEPGLNTIYF	TGCGCCAGCAGCTTGGAACCGGGGTTGAACACCATATATTTT	NA	TRBJ1-3	14	TRBV5-1	NA
CASSWDNEKLFF	TGCGCCAGCAGCTGGGATAATGAAAAACTGTTTTTT	NA	TRBJ1-4	12	TRBV5-1	NA
CASSVLPGGLDTQYF	TGTGCCAGCAGCGTCCTTCCGGGGGGTCTAGATACGCAGTATTTT	NA	TRBJ2-3	15	TRBV9	TRBD2
CASSLSAAGGGGTQYF	TGTGCCAGCAGTTTATCAGCAGCGGGAGGAGGTGGGACCCAGTACTTC	NA	TRBJ2-5	16	TRBV27	TRBD2
CASSIDRTDPLSSGANVLTF	TGTGCCAGTAGTATCGACCGGACGGACCCACTAAGCTCTGGGGCCAACGTCCTGACTTTC	NA	TRBJ2-6	20	TRBV19	NA
CAWSTPGRLTYTF	TGTGCCTGGAGTACTCCGGGTCGCCTGACGTACACCTTC	NA	TRBJ1-2	13	TRBV30	NA
CASSIPGVDARPQHF	TGTGCCAGTAGTATTCCAGGAGTTGATGCTCGGCCCCAGCATTTT	NA	TRBJ1-5	15	TRBV19	NA
CAWSVKGGAGEKLFF	TGTGCCTGGAGTGTAAAGGGGGGCGCGGGGGAAAAACTGTTTTTT	once	TRBJ1-4	15	TRBV30	NA
CASSANIPPGYTF	TGTGCCAGCAGCGCGAACATCCCGCCCGGCTACACCTTC	NA	TRBJ1-2	13	TRBV9	NA
CASGLPPYTSPLHF	TGTGCTAGTGGTTTGCCGCCCTACACTTCACCCCTCCACTTT	once	TRBJ1-6	14	TRBV12-5	NA
CASSLVGAGYNEQFF	TGCGCCAGCAGCTTGGTGGGTGCTGGATACAATGAGCAGTTCTTC	NA	TRBJ2-1	15	TRBV5-1	NA
CASSSNTGRGAFF	TGTGCCAGCAGTTCAAACACAGGGCGGGGAGCTTTCTTT	NA	TRBJ1-1	13	TRBV28	NA
CASSLGQGSYGYTF	TGCGCCAGCAGTCTGGGACAGGGCTCCTATGGCTACACCTTC	NA	TRBJ1-2	14	TRBV5-1	TRBD1